The 3 T cell receptor beta chains in this list originate from one sample, sequenced in a study of siplizumab effects on memory and regulatory T cells. Profiling relied on immunoSEQ multiplex PCR, and the TCRdb table lists in-frame clones only, not all of them. The data contain around 100,000 clones, about 95% of them singletons. The sequencing sample was made of Tregs sorted from blood. These receptors were obtained from a human donor in good health.

The chain couples TRBV11-2 to TRBJ1-3; D possibly corresponds to TRBD1 (6 bases). The CDR3 covers 17 residues. Trimming pared 5 bases from V and 2 bases from J, leaving 19 bases between. Germline V gene sequence: CDR1 SGHAT, CDR2 FQNNGV. In DNA, the CDR3 is TGTGCCAGCAGCCGAATGGCGGGGGCATACGCTGGAAACACCATATATTTT. This translates into CASSRMAGAYAGNTIYF.

The V and J genes are TRBV19 and TRBJ1-1, with unresolved D. Trimming shortened V by 8 bases and J by 1 base, and 14 bases separated the two germline ends. The CDR3 spans 14 residues. CDR1 and CDR2 (germline): LNHDA, SQIVND (reference sequence). The DNA for the CDR3 is TGTGCCAGTCAAAGGGCGGATCAGAACACTGAAGCTTTCTTT. The encoded protein is CASQRADQNTEAFF.

This sequence joins TRBV21-1 and TRBJ1-1. TRBV21-1 has pseudogene status. The CDR3 runs to 10 residues. Written as DNA, the CDR3 is TGTGCCAGCAGAGGGTCTGAAGCTTTCTTT. It encodes CASRGSEAFF.